This T cell receptor (beta chain) was found in a study of human T cells and chemical hapten exposure. On the study more broadly: Upper inner arm skin measuring approximately 2 cm by approximately 2 cm received 2% DPC for sensitization. TCR yields per sample varied mostly from small pooled library volume differences. During the roughly 25-week study period, patients had diphenylcyclopropenone applied to the scalp every week.

This clonotype was found a few times. Trimming removed 0 bases from V and 1 base from J, with 8 bases in between. The CDR3 has 15 amino acids. Germline lookup yields CDR1 SGHVS and CDR2 FQNEAQ. Time point specified: pre-sensitization, week 0. Documented treatment: therapeutic diphenylcyclopropenone sensitization with weekly scalp DPC. Unique molecular identifiers were affixed to discrete cDNA molecules within the library. One entry per CDR3 protein results from TCRdb running MiXCR on the RACE reads. The table lists tens of thousands of distinct CDR3 sequences, 14% of them singletons. This rearrangement joins TRBV7-8 to TRBJ2-3; no reliable D call. The clonotype originates from a woman in her 50s with alopecia areata. Some clones in this sample may be carry-over from other donors' samples. The sequencing here drew on whole blood, taken in connection with sensitization to the hapten diphenylcyclopropenone (DPC). CDR3 protein: CASSLAAHGTDTQYF. CDR3 nucleotides: TGTGCCAGCAGCTTAGCAGCGCACGGCACAGATACGCAGTATTTT.